This entry lists 30 T cell receptor beta chains sequenced from one sample in a study of T cell repertoires in cytomegalovirus infection. TCRdb called the reads again in MiXCR, with one record for every CDR3 protein. The table records 250,000 or so distinct CDR3 sequences, over 15% of them present only once. What was sequenced was CD8+ T cells from PBMCs. All receptors come from a human donor in good health (CMV status not recorded). Some clones in this sample may be carry-over from other donors' samples.

This clonotype occurred a few times. The chain combines TRBV7-2 with TRBJ1-6; 7 bases align to TRBD1. CDR1 is SGHTA and CDR2 is FQGNSA in the germline V gene. This CDR3 is 15 amino acids long. The trim removed 4 bases at V and 2 bases at J, leaving 2 bases unmatched. CDR3 nucleotides: TGTGCCAGCAGCTCGACAGGGACCTATAATTCACCCCTCCACTTT. Its translation is CASSSTGTYNSPLHF.

The J gene is TRBJ2-2, the V gene TRBV6-5; 9 bases line up with TRBD2. The CDR3 length is 15 residues. V shed 0 bases, J shed 6 bases, and the junction held 2 bases outside the gene matches. The germline V gene encodes CDR1 MNHEY and CDR2 SVGAGI. The chain's CDR3 is CASSYSAGGAGELFF. The CDR3 nucleotides are TGTGCCAGCAGTTACTCGGCGGGAGGGGCCGGGGAGCTGTTTTTT.

This clonotype has a handful of counts. The rearrangement uses TRBV20-1 and TRBJ2-3, with 12 nucleotides matching TRBD1. CDR3 length: 13 amino acids. The germline V gene has CDR1 DFQATT and CDR2 SNEGSKA (reference sequence). Losses at the gene ends were 6 bases for V and 8 bases for J; bases not matched to a gene: 6. The CDR3 reads CSARDRGRVTQYF. For the CDR3, the DNA is TGCAGTGCCAGGGACAGGGGGCGAGTTACGCAGTATTTT.

The chain joins TRBV18 to TRBJ2-2; 7 nucleotides agree with TRBD1. Looked up from germline, CDR1 is KGHSH and CDR2 is LQKENI. The trim removed 3 bases at V and 1 base at J, leaving 14 bases unmatched. This CDR3 comprises 19 residues. CDR3 amino acids: CASSPETGRPSLNTGELFF. The CDR3 DNA follows: TGTGCCAGCTCACCCGAGACAGGGAGACCATCATTGAACACCGGGGAGCTGTTTTTT.

The V call is TRBV10-2, the J call TRBJ1-1; perhaps TRBD1 as D (6 bases). CDR1 and CDR2 (germline): WSHSY, SAAADI. The V end lost 7 bases, the J end lost 5 bases, and 11 bases lay between the germline ends. The CDR3 length is 12 residues. CDR3 in amino acids: CASTEGGTEAFF. The CDR3 nucleotides read TGCGCCAGCACCGAGGGGGGGACTGAAGCTTTCTTT.

The CDR3, as DNA: TGTGCCAGCAACCAAGCCCCCGGGGAGCTGTTTTTT. Amino acids: CASNQAPGELFF. This chain links TRBV7-6 with TRBJ2-2, with unresolved D. Germline CDR1 is SGHVS and CDR2 is FNYEAQ. Trimming stripped 7 bases from V and 6 bases from J, with 9 bases between. The CDR3 is 12 residues long.

This clonotype appeared a few times. V and J are TRBV29-1 and TRBJ2-3, with D unclear. Looked up from germline, CDR1 is SQVTM and CDR2 is ANQGSEA. The CDR3 totals 14 residues. Trimming took off 2 bases at V and 2 bases at J, with 11 bases between the two ends. The DNA for the CDR3 is TGCAGCGTTGAAATCTGGGTGAACACAGATACGCAGTATTTT. Amino acids: CSVEIWVNTDTQYF.

This clonotype was picked up many times. The V gene is TRBV11-3, the J gene TRBJ2-7; 8 bases agree with TRBD1. Trimming at V came to 4 bases and at J to 10 bases, leaving 6 bases not matched to a gene. The CDR3 totals 12 residues. Germline V gene lookup returns CDR1 SGHNT and CDR2 YENEEA. The CDR3 sequence is CASSSGTGGQYF. DNA for the CDR3: TGTGCCAGCAGCTCAGGGACAGGCGGTCAGTACTTC.

This clonotype was found a few times. The CDR3 loop is CASSSGTNSYNEQFF. Written as DNA, the CDR3 is TGTGCCAGCTCGTCCGGGACAAACTCCTACAATGAGCAGTTCTTC. The chain uses TRBV18 and TRBJ2-1; D might be TRBD1 (6 bases). V was shortened by 6 bases and J by 0 bases, with 12 bases between the two germline ends. The CDR3 consists of 15 residues. Germline V gene lookup returns CDR1 KGHSH and CDR2 LQKENI.

This clonotype showed up just a few times. The chain uses TRBV12-3 or TRBV12-4 and TRBJ2-7; possible D gene TRBD2, 6 bases. The CDR3 totals 11 residues. The V and J ends lost 4 bases and 9 bases respectively, with 10 bases between them. Here the CDR3 DNA reads TGTGCCAGCAGTTACGGGACTCGGCAGTACTTC. The encoded protein is CASSYGTRQYF.

This clonotype was counted at least ten times. The chain carries TRBV28 and TRBJ1-1; D is uncertain. Between the trimmed V and J ends, which lost 4 bases and 0 bases, there was a span of 12 bases. CDR1 is MDHEN and CDR2 is SYDVKM in the germline V gene. This CDR3 spans 15 amino acids. The CDR3 loop is CASSSLDTVNTEAFF. CDR3 nucleotides: TGTGCCAGCAGTTCCCTTGACACCGTGAACACTGAAGCTTTCTTT. Full variable domain (remainder filled in from reference TRBV28 and TRBJ1-1): DVKVTQSSRYLVKRTGEKVFLECVQDMDHENMFWYRQDPGLGLRLIYFSYDVKMKEKGDIPEGYSVSREKKERFSLILESASTNQTSMYLCASSSLDTVNTEAFFGQGTRLTVV.

This clonotype turned up a few times. The junction departs from the called germline gene at one end, perhaps through a read error. This chain uses TRBV7-7 with TRBJ2-2, with D possibly being TRBD1 (5 bases). Germline CDR1 reads SSHAT; CDR2 reads FNYEAQ (reference sequence). The CDR3 consists of 13 residues. The CDR3 loop is CASSDSYTGELFF. CDR3 nucleotide sequence: TGTGCTAGCAGCGACAGTTACACCGGGGAGCTGTTTTTT.

With regard to this clonotype: An end of the junction differs from the germline gene, which may be a read error. The chain joins TRBV4-2 to TRBJ2-6; D may be TRBD2 (7 bases). The CDR3 is made up of 18 amino acids. CDR1 and CDR2 from the germline V gene are LGHNA and YNFKEQ. CDR3: CASSLGGGGRSGSNVLTF. DNA for the CDR3: TGTGCCAGCAGCCTTGGGGGGGGGGGCCGGTCTGGGTCCAACGTCCTGACTTTC.

This clonotype occurred many times. This rearrangement joins TRBV7-2 to TRBJ2-7; D unclear. Between the trimmed V and J ends, which lost 5 bases and 0 bases, there was a span of 14 bases. The CDR3 has 15 amino acids. The V gene's germline CDR1 is SGHTA and CDR2 FQGNSA. For the CDR3, the DNA is TGTGCCAGCAGCCACTATGGACGACCCTCCTACGAGCAGTACTTC. Its translation: CASSHYGRPSYEQYF.

V is TRBV2 and J is TRBJ2-7, with D perhaps TRBD1 (6 bases). CDR1 is SNHLY, CDR2 FYNNEI, per germline. V lost 7 bases and J 2 bases, leaving 15 bases between the germline ends. This CDR3 spans 14 amino acids. Here the CDR3 DNA reads TGTGCCAGCATGGGTACAGGGTGGACCTACGAGCAGTACTTC. Translated, it gives CASMGTGWTYEQYF. The entire variable domain, with the rest obtained from reference TRBV2 and TRBJ2-7, is as follows: EPEVTQTPSHQVTQMGQEVILRCVPISNHLYFYWYRQILGQKVEFLVSFYNNEISEKSEIFDDQFSVERPDGSNFTLKIRSTKLEDSAMYFCASMGTGWTYEQYFGPGTRLTVT.

There are a few counts of this clonotype. This chain uses TRBV14 with TRBJ2-3, with 9 nucleotides matching TRBD2. This CDR3 is 17 amino acids long. The germline V gene encodes CDR1 SGHDN and CDR2 FVKESK. V was clipped by 2 bases and J by 4 bases; unmatched bases: 10. The CDR3 DNA reads TGTGCCAGCAGCCAACCCGGGACTAGCAGTTGGGCAGATACGCAGTATTTT. Protein: CASSQPGTSSWADTQYF.

This clonotype was recorded at least ten times. This chain links TRBV7-8 with TRBJ2-7; 7 nucleotides agree with TRBD2. Trimming removed 5 bases from V and 2 bases from J; junction bases left unmatched: 9. The CDR3 runs 15 residues. From germline, CDR1 is SGHVS and CDR2 FQNEAQ. In DNA form, the CDR3 reads TGTGCCAGCAGCACAACCGGGACTACTCCCTACGAGCAGTACTTC. Protein product: CASSTTGTTPYEQYF.

The rearrangement joins TRBV5-6 to TRBJ2-7; 7 bases are a match to TRBD1. Germline V gives CDR1 SGHDT, CDR2 YYEEEE. The CDR3 has 12 amino acids. Trimming at V came to 5 bases and at J to 5 bases, leaving 4 bases not matched to a gene. The CDR3 here is CASRNQGDEQYF. In DNA, the CDR3 is TGTGCCAGCAGAAATCAGGGGGACGAGCAGTACTTC.

This clonotype has only a few counts. The V call is TRBV29-1, the J call TRBJ1-1, with 8 nucleotides matching TRBD1. The J segment lost 6 bases and the V segment lost 1 base, leaving 7 bases of the junction unmatched. Per the germline V gene, CDR1 is SQVTM and CDR2 is ANQGSEA. The CDR3 loop spans 14 amino acids. The CDR3 protein is CSVEADRAIAEAFF. The CDR3 DNA reads TGCAGCGTTGAAGCGGACAGGGCCATCGCTGAAGCTTTCTTT.

This clonotype was counted at least ten times. DNA of the CDR3: TGTGCCAGCAGTGAGGGACAGGCCTCCGGGGAGCTGTTTTTT. It translates to CASSEGQASGELFF. The chain is built from TRBV6-1 and TRBJ2-2; 8 nucleotides match TRBD1. Unmatched junction bases numbered 3, after V lost 3 bases and J lost 6 bases. Germline V gives CDR1 MNHNS, CDR2 SASEGT. CDR3 length: 14 amino acids.

The gene calls are TRBV6-6 and TRBJ2-1, with D tentatively TRBD1 or TRBD2 (5 bases each). Looked up from germline, CDR1 is MNHNY and CDR2 is SVGAGI (reference sequence). V was shortened by 5 bases and J by 0 bases, with 11 bases between the two germline ends. The CDR3 length is 15 residues. The CDR3 sequence: CASSTVGTSYNEQFF. DNA for the CDR3: TGTGCCAGCAGTACGGTGGGGACCTCCTACAATGAGCAGTTCTTC.

This clonotype was picked up a small number of times. This chain uses TRBV19 with TRBJ1-5, with D uncertain. Trimming took 3 bases from V and 7 from J, leaving 10 bases between them. From germline, CDR1 is LNHDA and CDR2 SQIVND (reference sequence). The CDR3 extends over 13 amino acids. The CDR3 sequence is CASSISGPQPQHF. CDR3 bases: TGTGCCAGTAGTATTTCCGGACCACAGCCCCAGCATTTT.

The gene calls are TRBV9 and TRBJ1-1; D remains ambiguous. Per germline, CDR1 SGDLS and CDR2 YYNGEE. Trimming removed 2 bases at V and 3 bases at J, with 17 bases between. The CDR3 contains 16 residues. The CDR3 bases are TGTGCCAGCAGCGTCGATTCGTTTCAGATGGACACTGAAGCTTTCTTT. Protein product: CASSVDSFQMDTEAFF.

Ten or more counts support this clonotype. The gene calls are TRBV7-9 and TRBJ1-5; D is undetermined. Per germline, CDR1 SEHNR and CDR2 FQNEAQ (reference sequence). V lost 7 bases and J 2 bases, leaving 9 bases between the germline ends. The CDR3 is 13 amino acids. CDR3 protein: CASTGSGNQPQHF. CDR3 bases: TGTGCCAGCACGGGGAGTGGCAATCAGCCCCAGCATTTT.

This clonotype was recorded a few times. Here the CDR3 DNA reads TGTGCCAGCAGCTTGGAGGGGACCCAGCATTTT. Its protein is CASSLEGTQHF. The chain is built from TRBV5-6 and TRBJ1-5; tentatively, D is TRBD1 (5 bases). Germline assignment: CDR1 SGHDT and CDR2 YYEEEE. There are 11 residues in the CDR3. The V end was cut by 0 bases, the J end by 11 bases, with 6 bases between.

This clonotype was observed at least ten times. The gene calls are TRBV7-9 and TRBJ2-1; D unclear. The CDR3 consists of 13 residues. V lost 0 bases and J 6 bases, leaving 6 bases between the germline ends. Germline V gene sequence: CDR1 SEHNR, CDR2 FQNEAQ (reference sequence). In DNA, the CDR3 is TGTGCCAGCAGCTTAGCGGTGGTCAATGAGCAGTTCTTC. This gives the protein CASSLAVVNEQFF.

This clonotype was seen ten or more times. The rearrangement uses TRBV7-6 and TRBJ1-2; no definite D call. Looked up from germline, CDR1 is SGHVS and CDR2 is FNYEAQ. The CDR3 runs 11 residues. Between the trimmed V and J ends, which lost 10 bases and 4 bases, there was a span of 10 bases. CDR3: CAIVTSYGYTF. CDR3 coding DNA: TGTGCCATCGTAACAAGCTATGGCTACACCTTC.

V gene TRBV24-1 combines with J gene TRBJ2-2; TRBD1 matches 8 bases. With 4 bases clipped from V and 1 base from J, the junction kept 7 bases outside the gene matches. The CDR3 is made up of 17 amino acids. Germline assignment: CDR1 KGHDR and CDR2 SFDVKD. The DNA of the CDR3 is TGTGCCACCAGTGACCCCAAAGGACAGGGGAACACCGGGGAGCTGTTTTTT. As protein: CATSDPKGQGNTGELFF.

This clonotype has a handful of counts. The V gene is TRBV7-9, the J gene TRBJ2-1, with a tentative D call TRBD1 (5 bases). Germline lookup yields CDR1 SEHNR and CDR2 FQNEAQ (reference sequence). Trimming took 5 bases from V and 0 from J, leaving 11 bases between them. The CDR3 contains 15 residues. CDR3 sequence (DNA): TGTGCCAGCAGCCCCGGACATTACTCCTACAATGAGCAGTTCTTC. Translated, it gives CASSPGHYSYNEQFF.

This clonotype was detected ten times or more. This sequence joins TRBV7-9 and TRBJ2-2, with D tentatively TRBD1 (5 bases). Germline CDR1 reads SEHNR; CDR2 reads FQNEAQ (reference sequence). The CDR3 consists of 17 residues. V was shortened by 5 bases and J by 0 bases, with 16 bases between the two germline ends. Here the CDR3 DNA reads TGTGCCAGCAGCGGCCCGGACACCTATCCGAACACCGGGGAGCTGTTTTTT. Translation: CASSGPDTYPNTGELFF.